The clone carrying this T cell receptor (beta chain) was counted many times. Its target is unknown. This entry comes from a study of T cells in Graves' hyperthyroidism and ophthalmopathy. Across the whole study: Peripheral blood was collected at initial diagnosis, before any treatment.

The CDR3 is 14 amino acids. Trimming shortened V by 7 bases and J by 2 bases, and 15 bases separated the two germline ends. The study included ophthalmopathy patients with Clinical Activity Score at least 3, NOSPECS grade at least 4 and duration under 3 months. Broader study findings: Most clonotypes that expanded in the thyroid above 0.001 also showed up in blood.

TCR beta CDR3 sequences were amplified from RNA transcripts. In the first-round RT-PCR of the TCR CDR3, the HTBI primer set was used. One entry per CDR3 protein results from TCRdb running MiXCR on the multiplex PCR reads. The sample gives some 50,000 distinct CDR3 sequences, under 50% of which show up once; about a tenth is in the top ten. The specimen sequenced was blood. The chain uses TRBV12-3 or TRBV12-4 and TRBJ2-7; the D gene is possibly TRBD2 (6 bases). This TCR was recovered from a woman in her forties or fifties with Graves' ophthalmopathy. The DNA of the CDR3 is TGTGCCAGCAATAAACAGGCGGGGACCTACGAGCAGTACTTC. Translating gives CASNKQAGTYEQYF.